Listed below are T cell receptor beta chains from one sample, sequenced in a study of regulatory T cells in long-lasting Graves disease. Using its own MiXCR run on the multiplex PCR reads, TCRdb lists one record per CDR3 protein. The table records some 250,000 distinct CDR3 sequences, about a sixth of them present only once. This material consisted of peripheral blood mononuclear cells (PBMCs), taken at new diagnosis, from a patient treated with antithyroid drugs. These TCRs come from a female donor with Graves disease. Each CDR3 is given with its conserved first and last residue. The order of the fields is V gene, J gene, D gene, clone size, CDR3 protein, CDR3 DNA. A D gene is named only where the DNA matches it firmly. The size field is filled for only some rows; it gives once, few, many or a size class.

>TRBV19|TRBJ1-6|.|.
CASTRGYLSPLHF
TGTGCCAGTACCCGTGGTTATCTGTCACCCCTCCACTTT
>TRBV30|TRBJ2-7|TRBD2|.
CAWSVQLAGGGVQYF
TGTGCCTGGAGTGTTCAACTAGCGGGGGGAGGTGTGCAGTACTTC
>TRBV13|TRBJ2-3|TRBD2|.
CASSLGRGLAGAPGTDTQYF
TGTGCCAGCAGCTTAGGCCGCGGACTAGCGGGAGCCCCGGGCACAGATACGCAGTATTTT
>TRBV5-8|TRBJ2-7|.|many
CASSLGGRLAVDSYEQYF
TGTGCCAGCAGCTTGGGGGGGAGGTTAGCGGTAGACTCCTACGAGCAGTACTTC
>TRBV7-9|TRBJ2-2|TRBD2|.
CASNRLAGGPGELFF
TGTGCCAGCAACAGACTAGCGGGAGGTCCCGGGGAGCTGTTTTTT
>TRBV28|TRBJ1-4|.|many
CASSFATSTNEKLFF
TGTGCCAGCAGTTTCGCGACATCAACTAATGAAAAACTGTTTTTT
>TRBV24-1|TRBJ2-3|TRBD2|many
CATSDSREGTDTQYF
TGTGCCACCAGTGATTCCCGGGAGGGCACAGATACGCAGTATTTT
>TRBV6-2/TRBV6-3|TRBJ2-7|.|many
CASTTFRAESYEQYF
TGTGCCAGCACCACGTTTAGGGCAGAATCCTACGAGCAGTACTTC
>TRBV7-2|TRBJ2-7|TRBD2|many
CASSTDSGGSYEQYF
TGTGCCAGCAGCACCGACTCGGGAGGTTCCTACGAGCAGTACTTC
>TRBV4-1|TRBJ2-2|TRBD1|many
CASSQEQGGNTGELFF
TGCGCCAGCAGCCAAGAACAGGGGGGGAACACCGGGGAGCTGTTTTTT
>TRBV20-1|TRBJ2-1|TRBD2|many
CSARDQGLTSYNEQFF
TGCAGTGCTAGAGATCAGGGACTAACCTCCTACAATGAGCAGTTCTTC
>TRBV10-2|TRBJ1-3|.|many
CASSESGGSGNTIYF
TGCGCCAGCAGTGAGTCGGGGGGCTCTGGAAACACCATATATTTT
>TRBV7-2|TRBJ2-1|.|many
CASSLVISTEQFF
TGTGCCAGCAGCTTAGTTATAAGCACTGAGCAGTTCTTC
>TRBV9|TRBJ2-1|.|many
CASSVASYNEQFF
TGTGCCAGCAGCGTAGCCTCCTACAATGAGCAGTTCTTC
>TRBV7-9|TRBJ2-1|.|many
CASSRASGRSYNEQFF
TGTGCCAGCAGCCGGGCCAGCGGTAGGTCCTACAATGAGCAGTTCTTC
>TRBV20-1|TRBJ2-7|TRBD2|few
CSASRLAGSSYEQYF
TGCAGTGCTAGTAGGCTAGCGGGATCCTCCTACGAGCAGTACTTC
>TRBV6-1|TRBJ2-1|.|few
CASRGDGESRFF
TGTGCCAGCAGGGGAGACGGGGAGAGTAGGTTCTTC
>TRBV24-1|TRBJ2-7|.|many
CATSDTGTTYEQYF
TGTGCCACCAGTGATACCGGGACAACCTACGAGCAGTACTTC
>TRBV27|TRBJ1-2|.|many
CASGPLGRYSNYGYTF
TGTGCCAGCGGTCCACTAGGACGGTACTCTAACTATGGCTACACCTTC
>TRBV28|TRBJ2-7|.|many
CASSLRGEKQYF
TGTGCCAGCAGTTTAAGGGGGGAAAAGCAGTACTTC
>TRBV20-1|TRBJ1-2|TRBD1|many
CSASPEQGYGYTF
TGCAGTGCTAGTCCTGAACAGGGGTATGGCTACACCTTC
>TRBV29-1|TRBJ1-4|.|many
CSVKTAATNEKLFF
TGCAGCGTTAAAACCGCAGCAACTAATGAAAAACTGTTTTTT
>TRBV20-1|TRBJ2-3|.|.
CSALAQTDTQYF
TGCAGTGCGCTAGCGCAAACAGATACGCAGTATTTT
>TRBV7-9|TRBJ1-4|.|many
CASSLGTGAEKLFF
TGTGCCAGCAGCTTAGGTACGGGAGCGGAAAAACTGTTTTTT
>TRBV4-3|TRBJ2-1|TRBD2|.
CASQQGVAGGYNEQFF
TGCGCCAGCCAGCAAGGGGTAGCGGGAGGGTACAATGAGCAGTTCTTC
>TRBV9|TRBJ1-3|TRBD1|many
CASSVGGQSGNTIYF
TGTGCCAGCAGCGTAGGGGGACAGAGTGGAAACACCATATATTTT
>TRBV18|TRBJ2-7|TRBD1|.
CASSPAGRTGVYEQYF
TGTGCCAGCTCACCCGCCGGCCGGACAGGGGTCTACGAGCAGTACTTC
>TRBV28|TRBJ2-5|TRBD1|few
CASSFLGQGAGETQYF
TGTGCCAGCAGTTTCCTGGGACAGGGGGCAGGGGAGACCCAGTACTTC
>TRBV29-1|TRBJ2-7|.|many
CSVNWQGHHEQYF
TGCAGCGTTAATTGGCAGGGCCACCACGAGCAGTACTTC
>TRBV6-2/TRBV6-3|TRBJ1-1|.|many
CASRRVEAITEAFF
TGTGCCAGCAGGCGGGTAGAGGCGATCACTGAAGCTTTCTTT
>TRBV29-1|TRBJ1-1|.|many
CSVPSGEVHTEAFF
TGCAGCGTCCCATCAGGGGAAGTGCACACTGAAGCTTTCTTT
>TRBV27|TRBJ2-1|TRBD2|.
CASTTSGDNEQFF
TGTGCCAGCACTACTAGCGGGGACAATGAGCAGTTCTTC
>TRBV6-1|TRBJ1-6|.|many
CASRTGTLNSPLHF
TGTGCCAGCAGAACCGGGACCCTTAATTCACCCCTCCACTTT
>TRBV19|TRBJ2-1|.|many
CATGGYSYNEQFF
TGTGCCACTGGTGGGTACTCCTACAATGAGCAGTTCTTC
>TRBV7-8|TRBJ1-6|.|many
CASILGANSPLHF
TGTGCCAGCATCCTGGGGGCTAATTCACCCCTCCACTTT
>TRBV5-1|TRBJ1-2|.|many
CASSETQGAYGYTF
TGCGCCAGCAGCGAGACGCAGGGTGCCTATGGCTACACCTTC
>TRBV28|TRBJ1-5|.|many
CASSFGTPNQPQHF
TGTGCCAGCAGTTTTGGGACACCCAATCAGCCCCAGCATTTT
>TRBV7-2|TRBJ1-5|.|.
CASSLDVQPQHF
TGTGCCAGCAGCTTAGACGTGCAGCCCCAGCATTTT
>TRBV6-1|TRBJ1-1|.|many
CASSVLDLNTEAFF
TGTGCCAGCAGTGTCCTCGACCTAAACACTGAAGCTTTCTTT
>TRBV7-6|TRBJ2-7|.|many
CASSGWGDDHEQYF
TGTGCCAGCAGCGGCTGGGGCGATGATCACGAGCAGTACTTC
>TRBV19|TRBJ2-7|TRBD2|few
CASSPRGPGTSGVYEQYF
TGTGCCAGTAGCCCCCGGGGTCCCGGGACTAGCGGAGTATACGAGCAGTACTTC
>TRBV12-3/TRBV12-4|TRBJ1-1|TRBD1|many
CASSGSRDRYTEAFF
TGTGCCAGCAGTGGGTCCCGGGACAGGTACACTGAAGCTTTCTTT